This T cell receptor beta chain was retrieved from a study of blood T cell repertoires in COVID-19 (dated by TCRdb to the early 2020s). General notes on the study: Collaborator samples came from the United States, Italy and Spain and covered acute and convalescent phases of COVID-19. The material from the prospective study consisted of cDNA or gDNA derived from T cells, B-cell-depleted T cells, or PBMCs. The dataset comprised deeply sampled blood TCRbeta repertoires from subjects exposed to, actively infected with, or recovered from COVID-19. The repertoires were made available in a free public database intended to serve as a resource for research on the immune response to SARS-CoV-2. The samples were drawn from the first 160 participants of the ongoing ImmuneRACE study and from 1,200 or so subjects provided by 6 global collaborators. The sample metadata nearly always contained a de-identified subject ID, COVID-19 status, age in years and sex. HLA class I and class II types, where available, came from metadata supplied by the sample provider rather than from assay-based typing. The investigation overall reported the following: Clinical and demographic metadata were provided uncurated, with the amount varying by source and participant.

The immunoSEQ Assay, a bias-controlled multiplex PCR, was used to amplify TCRbeta CDR3 regions from genomic DNA. The study's own analysis went as follows. The number of nucleated cells in each sample was estimated from the amplification of reference gene primers within the assay. Sequence reads were collapsed and filtered to measure the absolute abundance of every unique TCRbeta CDR3 rearrangement. Productive Simpson clonality was computed per sample as the square root of Simpson's diversity index over productive rearrangements. As stored in TCRdb, this immuneACCESS dataset retains in-frame rearrangements with V and J assigned. A fraction of the clones does not appear; measured against another copy, unresolved V genes explain less than half of the discrepancy, and the remainder lacks a known reason. V and J calls and clone size come straight from that table; D and trimming were deduced from the DNA. This sample holds 37,000 or so clones; approximately 88% were observed only once. The top ten clonotypes cover about 6.5% of the sample.

About this clone itself: Its antigen remains unidentified. The input lacks base qualities; no much larger clone sits a single base away.

Collaborating institutions collected whole blood in K2EDTA tubes following their own protocols. Collaborator samples were shipped for TCRbeta analysis as frozen whole blood, isolated PBMCs, or DNA extracted from either sample type. Reading the germline V gene (reference sequence) gives CDR1 LGHDT and CDR2 YNNKEL. V lost 0 bases and J lost 5 bases; the stretch between them is 11 bases long. The CDR3 contains 14 residues, cysteine and phenylalanine counted. This entry keeps only the CDR3 DNA: 42 bases, framed from base 1. Material for sequencing was peripheral blood. The source is a human donor in a cohort sampled during active COVID-19. This chain joins TRBV3-1 (or the pseudogene TRBV3-2) to TRBJ2-7; the D gene is perhaps TRBD1, on 6 matching bases. CDR3 sequence: CASSQEQGRNEQYF. The DNA sequence is TGTGCCAGCAGCCAAGAACAGGGTAGGAACGAGCAGTACTTC.